Sequencing of this T cell receptor (beta chain) was carried out in a study of neoadjuvant anti-PD-1 for oral cavity cancer (dated by TCRdb to 2020 to 2022). Background on the whole study: Patients mostly received three to four biweekly doses of nivolumab at 3 mg/kg before curative-intent surgical resection. Under RECIST 1.1, a patient counted as a responder if showing complete response, partial response or stable disease, and as a non-responder if showing progression. For patients who did not progress, a fourth nivolumab dose was given around day 43, followed by definitive surgical resection on days 50-56. The parent correlative cohort included approximately twelve patients, with an approximately 33% response rate.

V is reduced by 4 bases and J by 8 bases, leaving a spacing of 10 bases between them. Sequences SGHRS (CDR1) and YFSETQ (CDR2) are obtained from the germline V gene. Including cysteine and phenylalanine, the CDR3 has 13 amino acids. The sequence is cut down to CDR3 DNA, 39 bases in frame from base 1. The time point label here, explained by the study, means: after neoadjuvant nivolumab, at surgical resection. Patients were newly diagnosed with stage II-IVA oral cavity squamous cell carcinoma and had received no prior systemic or radiation treatment. The cohort was made up of patients with locally advanced, HPV-negative oral cavity squamous cell carcinoma. Peripheral blood mononuclear cells were analyzed directly and were not maintained or expanded in culture. Samples were obtained from a longitudinal correlative study of a single-arm phase II trial of neoadjuvant nivolumab in oral cavity squamous cell carcinoma. Genomic DNA-based TCRbeta sequencing was performed on subject-matched pre- and post-treatment PBMCs and tumors from three responders and three non-responders. Peripheral blood mononuclear cells were collected once before nivolumab treatment and again after treatment, at the time of surgery. The Maxwell RSC DNA from Cells kit was used to isolate genomic DNA from PBMCs.

Here is what the overall study found, with its caveats: Higher pretreatment blood Treg/Th17 ratios correlated with both higher pretreatment blood TCRbeta clonality and lower post-treatment tumor TCRbeta clonality. Only a few patients per response group were included in the TCR analyses, and larger cohorts for validation were called for by the authors. After neoadjuvant nivolumab, T cell clonality (Gini index) in PBMCs was significantly higher in non-responders than in responders.

Remarks on this clone: What antigen it recognizes has not been identified. Base-call qualities are not available, and no considerably larger clone is one nucleotide away.

For deep sequencing, each PBMC sample was run in six replicates, with libraries mostly built from 450 to 550 ng of input genomic DNA. TCRbeta libraries were prepared with the immunoSEQ hsTCRbeta kit according to the manufacturer's instructions. The finished libraries were brought together in one pool at 2.5 to 3 nM, which was then read using an Illumina NovaSeq 6000 S4 flow cell. In the authors' own workflow: The immunoSEQ Analyzer was used for raw data preprocessing and quality control. The analysis was restricted to productive rearrangements, with each unique CDR3 amino acid sequence defining a clonotype. Repertoire clonality was estimated as the Gini-Simpson index, which was computed with the R package tcR. Student's t test was used to compare Gini indices, while Pearson correlation assessed associations with tumor size change. Entries here come from immuneACCESS through TCRdb and include only in-frame sequences with V and J called. Some clones fail to appear in such tables; in the studies checked, an unresolved V gene covers under half of the shortfall, and the cause of the remainder is unknown. V and J calls and clone size are those listed in that table; D and trimming were worked out from the DNA. Recorded for this sample are thousands of clones; about 81% of them occurred a single time. About 4.1% of the sample goes to the ten largest clones.

This chain is built from TRBV5-1 and TRBJ1-6; TRBD1 is possibly the D segment (5 matching bases). The source was PBMCs, collected after nivolumab (anti-PD-1) treatment. This TCR came from a person aged 40 to 85 with oral cavity squamous cell carcinoma. CDR3 region: CASSRDRDSPLHF. The bases are TGCGCCAGCAGCCGGGACCGAGATTCACCCCTCCACTTT.